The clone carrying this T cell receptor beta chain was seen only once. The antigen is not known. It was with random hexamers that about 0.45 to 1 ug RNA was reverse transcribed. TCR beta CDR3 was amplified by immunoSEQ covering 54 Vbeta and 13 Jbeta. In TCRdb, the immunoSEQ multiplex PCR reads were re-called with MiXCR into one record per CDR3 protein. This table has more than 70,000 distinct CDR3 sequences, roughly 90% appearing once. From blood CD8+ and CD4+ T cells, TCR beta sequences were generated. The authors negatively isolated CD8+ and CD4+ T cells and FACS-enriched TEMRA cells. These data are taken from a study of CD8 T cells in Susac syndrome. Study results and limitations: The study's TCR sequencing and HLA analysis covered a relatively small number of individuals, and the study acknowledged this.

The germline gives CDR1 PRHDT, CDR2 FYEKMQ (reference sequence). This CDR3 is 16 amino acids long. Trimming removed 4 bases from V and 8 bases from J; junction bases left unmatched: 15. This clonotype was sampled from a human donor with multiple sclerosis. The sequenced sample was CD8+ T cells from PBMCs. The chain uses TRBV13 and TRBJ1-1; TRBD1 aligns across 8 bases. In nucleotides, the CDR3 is TGTGCCAGCAGCTCACTGACCGGGACAGGCCCCGTGGAAGCTTTCTTT. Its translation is CASSSLTGTGPVEAFF.